Sequencing of this T cell receptor (beta chain) was carried out in a study of chemoradiotherapy in HPV16-positive cancers. About the research overall: Candidate HPV-specific T-cell clones and common TCR motifs came from functional assays in a couple of HPV16-positive patients.

Only in-frame clones appear in the TCRdb table, and some are missing; sequencing was by immunoSEQ multiplex PCR. The sample shows just under 40,000 clones, 76% of them seen only once. The CDR3 covers 14 residues. The ends lost 1 base at V and 6 bases at J; junction bases unmatched: 1. Looked up from germline, CDR1 is SNHLY and CDR2 is FYNNEI. The chain uses TRBV2 and TRBJ2-4, with 9 bases that match TRBD2. The sequence was obtained from a human donor with HPV-associated anogenital cancer. Sequenced here: blood, sampled from a patient who underwent chemoradiotherapy. Here the CDR3 reads CASSEVAGVNIQYF. The CDR3 DNA reads TGTGCCAGCAGTGAAGTAGCGGGGGTAAACATTCAGTACTTC. Based on the CDR3 plus reference TRBV2 and TRBJ2-4, the full variable domain is EPEVTQTPSHQVTQMGQEVILRCVPISNHLYFYWYRQILGQKVEFLVSFYNNEISEKSEIFDDQFSVERPDGSNFTLKIRSTKLEDSAMYFCASSEVAGVNIQYFGAGTRLSVL.